This entry features one T cell receptor (beta chain) sequence. Profiled with immunoSEQ multiplex PCR; TCRdb holds only in-frame clones, not every one. The table includes around 84,000 clones, about 85% detected once. The CDR3 covers 14 residues. The trim removed 4 bases at V and 5 bases at J, leaving 4 bases unmatched. The germline V gene has CDR1 SGHDN and CDR2 FVKESK. The data were taken from a study of blood T cell repertoires in COVID-19. This sequence joins TRBV14 and TRBJ2-1; 8 nucleotides match TRBD2. The sequenced sample was peripheral blood. The source of this sequence is a man older than 75 with active or convalescent COVID-19. The CDR3 coding sequence is TGTGCCAGCAGCCTGCGGGGGGCCCACAATGAGCAGTTCTTC. This encodes CASSLRGAHNEQFF.